Following are 32 T cell receptor beta chains from one sample sequenced in a study of breast tumors, draining lymph nodes, adjacent tissues. TCRdb ran MiXCR on the multiplex PCR reads and lists one entry per CDR3 protein. The table has 100,000 to 150,000 distinct CDR3 sequences, under 25% seen once; the top ten hold roughly 2.7%. Samples came from axillary lymph nodes draining the breast cancer. Sequencing was done on a sample of axillary lymph node tissue. These TCRs come from a female donor with breast cancer. Some clones in this sample may be carry-over from other donors' samples.

As to this clonotype: One base away lies a much larger clone, so this may be a sequencing read error. The chain couples TRBV4-1 to TRBJ1-3; D is undetermined. This CDR3 is 16 amino acids long. CDR1 is MGHRA, CDR2 YSYEKL, per germline. Trimming cost V 1 base and J 0 bases, with 10 bases left between them. The CDR3 is CASSQASQASGNTIYF. The CDR3 nucleotides read TGCGCCAGCAGCCAAGCCTCTCAGGCCTCTGGAAACACCATATATTTT.

CDR3 sequence (DNA): TGTGCCAGCAGCTTGAAGACAGGGCTTAATGAAAAACTGTTTTTT. This codes for CASSLKTGLNEKLFF. V and J are TRBV5-4 and TRBJ1-4; 7 bases fit TRBD1. The CDR3 is made up of 15 amino acids. Trimming removed 1 base from V and 4 bases from J; junction bases left unmatched: 4. The germline CDR1 and CDR2 sequences are SGHNT and YYREEE (reference sequence).

This clonotype was recorded at least ten times. The J gene is TRBJ2-3, the V gene TRBV19; 7 nucleotides align to TRBD2. Germline lookup yields CDR1 LNHDA and CDR2 SQIVND (reference sequence). J was trimmed by 2 bases and V by 1 base; bases with no gene match: 6. The CDR3 runs to 16 residues. CDR3 protein: CASSIARTRNTDTQYF. CDR3 in DNA: TGTGCCAGTAGTATAGCCAGGACTAGGAACACAGATACGCAGTATTTT.

Worth noting for this clonotype: Relative to the germline gene, one junction end is altered; a read error may explain this. V gene TRBV20-1 combines with J gene TRBJ2-4, with TRBD1 matching over 10 bases. Germline CDR1 and CDR2: DFQATT and SNEGSKA (reference sequence). The CDR3 has 16 amino acids. DNA for the CDR3: TGCAGTGCTAGAGATTGGACAGGGGGGGCCAAAAGCATTCAGTACTTC. As protein: CSARDWTGGAKSIQYF.

This clonotype was counted at least ten times. This chain links TRBV20-1 with TRBJ2-5; TRBD1 matches 8 bases. The germline CDR1 and CDR2 sequences are DFQATT and SNEGSKA (reference sequence). There are 13 residues in the CDR3. Trimming took 6 bases from V and 5 from J; bases not matched to a gene: 8. The CDR3 reads CSASSDRGETQYF. For the CDR3, the DNA is TGCAGTGCCAGCTCAGACAGGGGCGAGACCCAGTACTTC.

At least ten counts were recorded for this clonotype. V is TRBV30 and J is TRBJ2-7; 8 nucleotides line up with TRBD2. V shed 1 base and J 0 bases; nucleotides not matched to a gene: 11. CDR3 length equals 17 residues. The V gene's germline CDR1 is GTSNPN and CDR2 SVGIG (reference sequence). CDR3 in amino acids: CAWSGVRAGADSYEQYF. CDR3 bases: TGTGCCTGGAGTGGAGTACGAGCGGGAGCGGACTCCTACGAGCAGTACTTC.

This chain connects TRBV12-3 or TRBV12-4 to TRBJ1-3; D might be TRBD1 (6 bases). The CDR3 loop spans 14 amino acids. V was trimmed by 5 bases and J by 2 bases, leaving 10 bases between them. The CDR3: CASSVGGTGNTIYF. The CDR3 bases are TGTGCCAGCAGTGTAGGGGGGACTGGAAACACCATATATTTT.

This clonotype was found many times. J is TRBJ1-6 and V is TRBV6-5; TRBD1 is a possible D gene (5 bases). Trimming cost V 6 bases and J 7 bases, with 10 bases left between them. Germline lookup yields CDR1 MNHEY and CDR2 SVGAGI. The CDR3 has 13 residues. The CDR3 region is CASRGPKNSPLHF. As DNA, the CDR3 is TGTGCCAGCAGGGGACCAAAAAATTCACCCCTCCACTTT.

This clonotype was counted many times. The chain uses TRBV6-2 or TRBV6-3 and TRBJ2-7, with 10 bases aligning to TRBD2. The CDR3 spans 14 residues. Germline CDR1 is MNHEY and CDR2 is SVGEGT. Trimming at V came to 2 bases and at J to 3 bases, leaving 1 base not matched to a gene. The CDR3: CASSYGLADYEQYF. The CDR3 DNA reads TGTGCCAGCAGTTACGGACTAGCGGACTACGAGCAGTACTTC.

This clonotype was recorded at least ten times. The V call is TRBV20-1, the J call TRBJ2-7; 8 bases agree with TRBD2. The CDR3 length is 13 residues. V was pared by 6 bases and J by 2 bases, with 6 bases of the junction left unmatched. Per germline, CDR1 DFQATT and CDR2 SNEGSKA (reference sequence). CDR3 region: CSAEGLEAYEQYF. The CDR3 DNA sequence: TGCAGTGCCGAGGGACTAGAAGCCTACGAGCAGTACTTC.

V and J are TRBV11-2 and TRBJ2-1, with 11 bases aligning to TRBD2. Germline CDR1 is SGHAT and CDR2 is FQNNGV. The V and J ends lost 9 bases and 8 bases, in that order; junction bases with no gene match: 18. The CDR3 is made up of 17 amino acids. CDR3 in DNA: TGTGCCAGTAGTATATTGGGACTAGCGGAACTAACAGATGAGCAGTTCTTC. Translated: CASSILGLAELTDEQFF.

This clonotype occurred many times. The chain recombines TRBV12-3 or TRBV12-4 with TRBJ2-7; D may be TRBD2 (6 bases). Trimming cost V 3 bases and J 5 bases, with 11 bases left between them. This CDR3 spans 13 amino acids. The CDR3 spells CASSFRGNHEQYF. In DNA form, the CDR3 reads TGTGCCAGCAGTTTCCGGGGGAACCACGAGCAGTACTTC.

The table lists this clonotype with many counts. The CDR3 DNA is TGTGCCAGCAGCGTAGCGAACGGGGAGCTGTTTTTT. This translates into CASSVANGELFF. The V gene is TRBV9, the J gene TRBJ2-2; D unclear. CDR1 and CDR2 from the germline V gene are SGDLS and YYNGEE. Trimming took off 0 bases at V and 7 bases at J, with 4 bases between the two ends. The CDR3 contains 12 residues.

With regard to this clonotype: Since a much larger clone is just one base distant, this may be a read error. As the CDR3 is not closed by the conserved phenylalanine or tryptophan, this likely results from a read error. The chain employs TRBV19 and TRBJ2-2, with D tentatively TRBD1 or TRBD2 (5 bases each). The V gene lost 7 bases and the J gene lost 7 bases, with 13 bases spanning the gap. Germline lookup yields CDR1 LNHDA and CDR2 SQIVND (reference sequence). This CDR3 comprises 13 residues. The DNA of the CDR3 is TGTGCCAGTATGGTGGGACGGGGCGGGGAGCTGTTTTCT. Protein product: CASMVGRGGELFS.

This clonotype has a count of ten or more. The chain employs TRBV2 and TRBJ2-1; D unresolved. This CDR3 comprises 13 residues. In germline, CDR1 is SNHLY, CDR2 FYNNEI. V was shortened by 2 bases and J by 8 bases, with 10 bases between the two germline ends. This CDR3 is CASSEIGMDEQFF. For the CDR3, the DNA is TGTGCCAGCAGTGAAATAGGGATGGATGAGCAGTTCTTC. The full variable domain, completed using reference TRBV2 and TRBJ2-1, is EPEVTQTPSHQVTQMGQEVILRCVPISNHLYFYWYRQILGQKVEFLVSFYNNEISEKSEIFDDQFSVERPDGSNFTLKIRSTKLEDSAMYFCASSEIGMDEQFFGPGTRLTVL.

This clonotype appeared many times. V gene TRBV11-2 combines with J gene TRBJ1-6, with D possibly being TRBD1 (5 bases). CDR1 and CDR2 from the germline V gene are SGHAT and FQNNGV. The CDR3 is made up of 13 amino acids. V was cut by 2 bases and J by 10 bases, with 9 bases left in between. The CDR3 loop is CASSLPGESPLHF. In nucleotides, the CDR3 is TGTGCCAGCAGCTTACCGGGGGAATCACCCCTCCACTTT. The variable domain in full, completed from reference TRBV11-2 and TRBJ1-6, reads EAGVAQSPRYKIIEKRQSVAFWCNPISGHATLYWYQQILGQGPKLLIQFQNNGVVDDSQLPKDRFSAERLKGVDSTLKIQPAKLEDSAVYLCASSLPGESPLHFGNGTRLTVT.

CDR3 sequence reads: CASSHEQGVSYEQYF. The CDR3 DNA is TGTGCCAGCAGCCACGAACAGGGGGTCTCCTACGAGCAGTACTTC. The rearrangement links TRBV14 to TRBJ2-7; 8 nucleotides agree with TRBD1. Trimming removed 3 bases from V and 0 bases from J; junction bases left unmatched: 4. This CDR3 spans 15 amino acids. In germline, CDR1 is SGHDN, CDR2 FVKESK. The whole variable domain, remainder taken from reference TRBV14 and TRBJ2-7, is EAGVTQFPSHSVIEKGQTVTLRCDPISGHDNLYWYRRVMGKEIKFLLHFVKESKQDESGMPNNRFLAERTGGTYSTLKVQPAELEDSGVYFCASSHEQGVSYEQYFGPGTRLTVT.

There are many counts of this clonotype. The chain links TRBV10-1 to TRBJ2-1, with TRBD1 matching over 8 bases. The CDR3 length is 14 residues. CDR1 WNHNN and CDR2 SYGVQD come from the germline V gene (reference sequence). V was pared by 5 bases and J by 4 bases, with 4 bases of the junction left unmatched. The CDR3 protein is CASSPGQDYNEQFF. The CDR3 bases are TGCGCCAGCAGTCCGGGACAGGATTACAATGAGCAGTTCTTC.

This clonotype was counted once. V is TRBV19 and J is TRBJ2-4, with TRBD1 matching over 7 bases. In germline, CDR1 is LNHDA, CDR2 SQIVND (reference sequence). Trimming at V came to 6 bases and at J to 9 bases, leaving 11 bases not matched to a gene. The CDR3 is made up of 14 amino acids. CDR3 coding DNA: TGTGCCAGTAGAAATTACAGGGGTTCGGCCATTCAGTACTTC. Residues: CASRNYRGSAIQYF.

This clonotype was recorded at least ten times. This chain uses TRBV10-3 with TRBJ2-7; D may be TRBD2 (7 bases). The germline V gene has CDR1 ENHRY and CDR2 SYGVKD. V shed 4 bases and J shed 5 bases, with 12 bases lying between them. There are 13 residues in the CDR3. The CDR3 region is CAISGRGANEQYF. The CDR3 DNA is TGTGCCATCAGTGGCCGGGGGGCCAACGAGCAGTACTTC.

Concerning this clonotype: A much more abundant neighbour one base away suggests this may be a read error. V and J are TRBV27 and TRBJ1-6, with unresolved D. The CDR3 loop spans 13 amino acids. Germline CDR1 is MNHEY and CDR2 is SMNVEV (reference sequence). Trimming removed 4 bases from V and 3 bases from J, with 4 bases in between. CDR3 sequence: CASSSHYNSPLHF. The CDR3 coding sequence is TGTGCCAGCAGTTCTCACTATAATTCACCCCTCCACTTT.

This clonotype was seen repeatedly, ten times or more. The chain links TRBV11-2 to TRBJ2-7, with D unresolved. Trimming left V 7 bases short and J 2 bases short, with 15 bases between. The CDR3 is 14 amino acids. Germline CDR1 reads SGHAT; CDR2 reads FQNNGV. This CDR3 is CASTPSVGTYEQYF. Here the CDR3 DNA reads TGTGCCAGCACTCCTTCGGTGGGGACCTACGAGCAGTACTTC.

At least ten counts were recorded for this clonotype. This chain connects TRBV12-5 to TRBJ2-3; no reliable D call. V shed 0 bases and J shed 2 bases, with 9 bases lying between them. The CDR3 covers 15 residues. Per the germline V gene, CDR1 is LGHNT and CDR2 is FRNRAP. CDR3 region: CASGLVGATTDTQYF. Written as DNA, the CDR3 is TGTGCTAGTGGTTTGGTAGGTGCTACCACAGATACGCAGTATTTT.

On this clonotype: This sequence may be a read error, since a much larger clone differs from it by one base. The chain links TRBV12-3 or TRBV12-4 to TRBJ1-2; 7 bases are a match to TRBD1. The CDR3 runs to 14 residues. V lost 4 bases to trimming and J lost 8 bases; unmatched junction nucleotides: 10. DNA for the CDR3: TGTGCCAGCAGTTCGGAGAAGGGGGCGGGGGGCTACACCTTC. Encoded protein: CASSSEKGAGGYTF.

This clonotype occurred many times. V gene TRBV11-3 combines with J gene TRBJ2-1, with 7 positions matching TRBD2. The CDR3 extends over 13 amino acids. V was pared by 6 bases and J by 5 bases, with 4 bases of the junction left unmatched. CDR1 and CDR2 (germline): SGHNT, YENEEA. CDR3 in amino acids: CASRGGLNNEQFF. CDR3 DNA: TGTGCCAGCAGGGGAGGGCTTAACAATGAGCAGTTCTTC.

This clonotype was recorded many times. The chain carries TRBV19 and TRBJ2-2, with 11 bases fitting TRBD2. Per the germline V gene, CDR1 is LNHDA and CDR2 is SQIVND (reference sequence). J gave up 4 bases and V 4 bases, and 8 bases lay outside the gene matches. This CDR3 has 17 residues. The DNA for the CDR3 is TGTGCCAGTAGTACCTATAGCGGGAGGGCCGTCACCGGGGAGCTGTTTTTT. Translated, it gives CASSTYSGRAVTGELFF.

This clonotype was detected many times. The chain employs TRBV18 and TRBJ2-3; the match to TRBD2 covers 7 bases. Germline trimming cut 4 bases from V and 6 bases from J; bases unmatched to any gene: 4. Germline CDR1 KGHSH, CDR2 LQKENI. The CDR3 consists of 13 residues. In DNA, the CDR3 is TGTGCCAGCTCACTTAGCGGGTCCGATACGCAGTATTTT. It is translated as CASSLSGSDTQYF.

There are many counts of this clonotype. The rearrangement links TRBV5-1 to TRBJ2-3; 10 nucleotides align to TRBD2. With V trimmed by 5 bases and J by 0 bases, 3 bases remained unmatched. CDR1 and CDR2 (germline): SGHRS, YFSETQ. The CDR3 is 15 amino acids. The CDR3 region has the DNA TGCGCCAGCAGGACTAGCGGGTCAAGCACAGATACGCAGTATTTT. Amino acids: CASRTSGSSTDTQYF. The entire variable domain, with the rest obtained from reference TRBV5-1 and TRBJ2-3, is as follows: KAGVTQTPRYLIKTRGQQVTLSCSPISGHRSVSWYQQTPGQGLQFLFEYFSETQRNKGNFPGRFSGRQFSNSRSEMNVSTLELGDSALYLCASRTSGSSTDTQYFGPGTRLTVL.

This clonotype appeared many times. This chain uses TRBV6-6 with TRBJ2-3, with 7 nucleotides matching TRBD1. This CDR3 is built from 13 residues. Per the germline V gene, CDR1 is MNHNY and CDR2 is SVGAGI (reference sequence). The V segment lost 4 bases and the J segment 4 bases; nucleotides outside the gene matches: 2. This CDR3 reads CASSSTGADTQYF. CDR3 nucleotides: TGTGCCAGCAGTTCAACAGGGGCAGATACGCAGTATTTT.

Concerning this clonotype itself: This could be a read error, since a much larger clone is one nucleotide away. The chain carries TRBV6-2 or TRBV6-3 and TRBJ2-1; 11 bases are a match to TRBD2. Germline V CDR1 and CDR2: MNHEY, SVGEGT. The CDR3 sequence is 16 residues long. The CDR3 protein is CAGSWTTSGRANEQFF. The CDR3 region has the DNA TGTGCCGGCAGTTGGACCACTAGCGGGAGAGCGAATGAGCAGTTCTTC.

This clonotype showed up many times. The gene calls are TRBV6-2 or TRBV6-3 and TRBJ2-3, with 7 bases aligning to TRBD2. J gave up 14 bases and V 5 bases, and 19 bases lay outside the gene matches. The CDR3 totals 15 residues. Per the germline V gene, CDR1 is MNHEY and CDR2 is SVGEGT. Here the CDR3 reads CASSSSPASGRRPYF. The CDR3 DNA follows: TGTGCCAGCAGTAGCAGCCCGGCTAGCGGACGGCGCCCGTATTTT.

This clonotype was recorded many times. The junction and the germline gene differ at one end; a read error may be behind it. This chain joins TRBV5-1 and TRBJ2-7; no definite D call. Germline V gene lookup returns CDR1 SGHRS and CDR2 YFSETQ. The CDR3 extends over 13 amino acids. Here the CDR3 DNA reads TGTGCCAGCAGCTTGGCGCCCTCCTACGAGCAGTACTTC. Translating gives CASSLAPSYEQYF.